The source of this TCR beta chain is a study of T cells in Graves' hyperthyroidism and ophthalmopathy. This CDR3 has 15 residues. The germline V gene has CDR1 SGDLS and CDR2 YYNGEE. V lost 4 bases to trimming and J lost 2 bases, with 15 bases between them. A word on this clonotype: Its antigen is currently unknown.

The TCR beta CDR3 regions underwent amplification using RNA transcripts as the source. With the HTBI primer set, the TCR CDR3 went through a first round of RT-PCR. One entry per CDR3 protein results from TCRdb running MiXCR on the multiplex PCR reads. The data show about 690,000 distinct CDR3 sequences, roughly 17% seen once. Study-level points and caveats: The blood repertoire included most of the expanded thyroid clonotypes above 0.001.

Graves' hyperthyroidism was deemed stable absent ophthalmopathy progression within 18 months. Fresh peripheral blood, about 10 ml of it, supplied the PBMCs. V is TRBV9 and J is TRBJ1-1; no firm D call. The specimen sequenced was blood. This clonotype was sampled from a man between 50 and 59 years old with Graves' hyperthyroidism. CDR3 sequence (DNA): TGTGCCAGCAGCACTCGCCCGGAGGGAAACACTGAAGCTTTCTTT. Its translation is CASSTRPEGNTEAFF.